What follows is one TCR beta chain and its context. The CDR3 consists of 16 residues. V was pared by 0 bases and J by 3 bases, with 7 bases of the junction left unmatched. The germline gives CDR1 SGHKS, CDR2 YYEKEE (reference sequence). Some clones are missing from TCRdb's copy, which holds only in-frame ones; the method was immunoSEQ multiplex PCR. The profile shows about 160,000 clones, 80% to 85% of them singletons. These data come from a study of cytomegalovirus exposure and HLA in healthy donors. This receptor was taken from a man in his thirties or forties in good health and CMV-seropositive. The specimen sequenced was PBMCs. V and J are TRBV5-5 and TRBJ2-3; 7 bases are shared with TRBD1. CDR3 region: CASSLAQGWGTDTQYF. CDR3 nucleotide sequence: TGTGCCAGCAGCTTGGCACAGGGGTGGGGGACAGATACGCAGTATTTT. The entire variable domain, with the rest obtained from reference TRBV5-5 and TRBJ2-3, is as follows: DAGVTQSPTHLIKTRGQQVTLRCSPISGHKSVSWYQQVLGQGPQFIFQYYEKEERGRGNFPDRFSARQFPNYSSELNVNALLLGDSALYLCASSLAQGWGTDTQYFGPGTRLTVL.